Each of the 5 T cell receptor beta chains below was sequenced from the same sample in a study of T cell repertoires in cytomegalovirus infection. TCRdb used MiXCR to reprocess the reads, holding one entry per CDR3 protein. Here the sample spans roughly 200,000 distinct CDR3 sequences, roughly 17% being singletons. Source material: CD8+ T cells from PBMCs. Every receptor here comes from a human donor in good health (CMV status not recorded). Some clones in this sample may be carry-over from other donors' samples.

The gene calls are TRBV7-2 and TRBJ2-2, with D hard to call. Germline lookup yields CDR1 SGHTA and CDR2 FQGNSA. The CDR3 is made up of 13 amino acids. V lost 3 bases to trimming and J lost 3 bases, with 5 bases between them. CDR3 loop: CASSFQYTGELFF. CDR3 nucleotides: TGTGCCAGCAGCTTTCAATACACCGGGGAGCTGTTTTTT.

This clonotype has only a few counts. The V call is TRBV7-8, the J call TRBJ1-2, with D tentatively TRBD1 (6 bases). V was clipped by 2 bases and J by 6 bases, with 16 bases between them. The germline CDR1 and CDR2 sequences are SGHVS and FQNEAQ. This CDR3 has 15 amino acids. CDR3 protein: CASSLTGSAPDGYTF. DNA of the CDR3: TGTGCCAGCAGCTTAACAGGGTCGGCCCCCGATGGCTACACCTTC. The whole variable domain, filled in from reference TRBV7-8 and TRBJ1-2, reads GAGVSQSPRYKVAKRGQDVALRCDPISGHVSLFWYQQALGQGPEFLTYFQNEAQLDKSGLPSDRFFAERPEGSVSTLKIQRTQQEDSAVYLCASSLTGSAPDGYTFGSGTRLTVV.

A few counts support this clonotype. The J gene is TRBJ1-1, the V gene TRBV19, with a tentative D call TRBD1 (5 bases). This CDR3 is built from 14 residues. Looked up from germline, CDR1 is LNHDA and CDR2 is SQIVND (reference sequence). The V end lost 5 bases, the J end lost 8 bases, and 18 bases lay between the germline ends. CDR3 DNA sequence: TGTGCCAGTAGTCCCCGGGACGGTCCCCCAGAAGCTTTCTTT. Its protein is CASSPRDGPPEAFF.

The chain links TRBV28 to TRBJ1-5, with 9 bases identical to TRBD1. Per the germline V gene, CDR1 is MDHEN and CDR2 is SYDVKM. The CDR3 loop spans 16 amino acids. V shed 5 bases, J shed 6 bases, and the junction held 11 bases outside the gene matches. This CDR3 reads CASSPNAQGAGQPQHF. CDR3 DNA: TGTGCCAGCAGTCCCAACGCACAGGGGGCAGGTCAGCCCCAGCATTTT.

The J gene is TRBJ1-4, the V gene TRBV12-3 or TRBV12-4, with TRBD1 identical over 7 bases. This CDR3 has 15 residues. Losses at the gene ends were 5 bases for V and 2 bases for J; bases not matched to a gene: 5. DNA of the CDR3: TGTGCCAGCAGTGCAGAGGGGGCTACTAATGAAAAACTGTTTTTT. Amino acid sequence: CASSAEGATNEKLFF.